This TCR beta chain stems from a study of T-cell reconstitution after alpha-beta-depleted transplantation in children. This clonotype was seen ten or more times. Molecular barcoding with unique molecular identifiers was used for the TCRbeta library. TCRdb called the PCR reads again in MiXCR, with one record for every CDR3 protein. The sample lists about 610,000 distinct CDR3 sequences, 10% seen once, with less than 5% in the top ten. This clonotype was sampled from a human donor who donated a stem cell graft to a child with acute myeloid leukemia. Specimen: PBMCs from the stem cell graft donor, collected from the stem cell graft.

Written as DNA, the CDR3 is TGCGCCAGCAGATTCGGGACAGGGGGAGAGACCCAGTACTTC. Its translation is CASRFGTGGETQYF. This rearrangement joins TRBV5-1 to TRBJ2-5; TRBD1 aligns across 11 bases. Trimming removed 5 bases from V and 4 bases from J; junction bases left unmatched: 4. This CDR3 is 14 amino acids long. Germline V gene sequence: CDR1 SGHRS, CDR2 YFSETQ.